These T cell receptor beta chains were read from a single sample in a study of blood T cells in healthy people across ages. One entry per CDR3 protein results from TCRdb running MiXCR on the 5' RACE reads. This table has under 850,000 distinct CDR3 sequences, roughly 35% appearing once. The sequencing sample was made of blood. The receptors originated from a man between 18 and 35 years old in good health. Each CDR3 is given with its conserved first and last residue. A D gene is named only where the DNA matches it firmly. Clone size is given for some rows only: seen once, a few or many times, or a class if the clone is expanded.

cdr3_nt: TGTGCCAGCGGTGGGTTCCGGGCACCTGGCAGAGGCTACACCTTC; cdr3_aa: CASGGFRAPGRGYTF; clone_size: few; d_call: .; j_call: TRBJ1-2; v_call: TRBV12-3/TRBV12-4
cdr3_nt: TGTGCCAGCAGCCAAGGATTGGATACGCAGTATTTT; cdr3_aa: CASSQGLDTQYF; clone_size: .; d_call: .; j_call: TRBJ2-3; v_call: TRBV4-2
cdr3_nt: TGTGCCAGCAGTGGCGGACAGGGCGGTGTAGGCCAAGAGACCCAGTACTTC; cdr3_aa: CASSGGQGGVGQETQYF; clone_size: few; d_call: TRBD1; j_call: TRBJ2-5; v_call: TRBV12-3/TRBV12-4
cdr3_nt: TGTGCCAGCACCCTCACTTATTCGAACACCGGGGAGCTGTTTTTT; cdr3_aa: CASTLTYSNTGELFF; clone_size: .; d_call: .; j_call: TRBJ2-2; v_call: TRBV7-2
cdr3_nt: TGTGCCAGCAGCTATTACGGGGGAAAGTACCAAGAGACCCAGTACTTC; cdr3_aa: CASSYYGGKYQETQYF; clone_size: .; d_call: .; j_call: TRBJ2-5; v_call: TRBV7-2
cdr3_nt: TGCGCCAGCAGCAGCGGGACGGCCGAGGAAAATGAGCAGTTCTTC; cdr3_aa: CASSSGTAEENEQFF; clone_size: .; d_call: TRBD2; j_call: TRBJ2-1; v_call: TRBV5-1
cdr3_nt: TGTGCCAGCAGTCTGGGACATTATAACTATGGCTACACCTTC; cdr3_aa: CASSLGHYNYGYTF; clone_size: .; d_call: .; j_call: TRBJ1-2; v_call: TRBV12-3/TRBV12-4
cdr3_nt: TGCGCCAGCAGCTTGGCGGCCAGGAACCGACAAGAGACCCAGTACTTC; cdr3_aa: CASSLAARNRQETQYF; clone_size: .; d_call: .; j_call: TRBJ2-5; v_call: TRBV5-1
cdr3_nt: TGTGCCAGCAGCTTGCCGACAGGCAGGCAAGAGACCCAGTTCTTC; cdr3_aa: CASSLPTGRQETQFF; clone_size: .; d_call: .; j_call: TRBJ2-1; v_call: TRBV7-2
cdr3_nt: TGTGCCAGCAGCACCGGGACAGATCTAAATCAGCCCCAGCATTTT; cdr3_aa: CASSTGTDLNQPQHF; clone_size: .; d_call: TRBD1; j_call: TRBJ1-5; v_call: TRBV5-5
cdr3_nt: TGCGCCAGCAGCTTGTACACAGGGACGTCAGAGTATGGCTACACCTTC; cdr3_aa: CASSLYTGTSEYGYTF; clone_size: .; d_call: .; j_call: TRBJ1-2; v_call: TRBV5-1
cdr3_nt: TGCAGTGCCGCACCAGAGGTTAACTATGGCTACACCTTC; cdr3_aa: CSAAPEVNYGYTF; clone_size: .; d_call: .; j_call: TRBJ1-2; v_call: TRBV20-1
cdr3_nt: TGTGCCATCAGTGAAGGAGGCAGTGCTACCTACGAGCAGTACTTC; cdr3_aa: CAISEGGSATYEQYF; clone_size: many; d_call: .; j_call: TRBJ2-7; v_call: TRBV10-3
cdr3_nt: TGTGCCAGCAGCCAACCCCGCGGCGTAGCGGGGACCCCGAGCTCCTACAATGAGCAGTTCTTC; cdr3_aa: CASSQPRGVAGTPSSYNEQFF; clone_size: .; d_call: TRBD2; j_call: TRBJ2-1; v_call: TRBV4-2
cdr3_nt: TGCGCCAGCAGCTTGGTGGGGACTAGCCCAGATACGCAGTATTTT; cdr3_aa: CASSLVGTSPDTQYF; clone_size: .; d_call: TRBD2; j_call: TRBJ2-3; v_call: TRBV5-1
cdr3_nt: TGTGCCAGCAGCTTGTCCCTCGGGGACAGGGAATCCACAGATACGCAGTATTTT; cdr3_aa: CASSLSLGDRESTDTQYF; clone_size: .; d_call: TRBD1; j_call: TRBJ2-3; v_call: TRBV5-5
cdr3_nt: TGTGCCAGCAGCCAAGCCGGGACTTCGTTCCCTGGGGCCAACGTCCTGACTTTC; cdr3_aa: CASSQAGTSFPGANVLTF; clone_size: .; d_call: .; j_call: TRBJ2-6; v_call: TRBV12-3/TRBV12-4
cdr3_nt: TGTGCCAGCAGTTACCGGGGACACCTCACCAATTCACCCCTCCACTTT; cdr3_aa: CASSYRGHLTNSPLHF; clone_size: few; d_call: .; j_call: TRBJ1-6; v_call: TRBV6-5
cdr3_nt: TGTGCCAGCAGTCCGACAGGGGAGCCTGCGTATGGCTACACCTTC; cdr3_aa: CASSPTGEPAYGYTF; clone_size: .; d_call: TRBD1; j_call: TRBJ1-2; v_call: TRBV12-3/TRBV12-4
cdr3_nt: TGTGCCAGCAGTCGTCTAAAGGACAGGGCATTCTATGGCTACACCTTC; cdr3_aa: CASSRLKDRAFYGYTF; clone_size: .; d_call: TRBD1; j_call: TRBJ1-2; v_call: TRBV11-2
cdr3_nt: TGCGCCAGCAGCCAAGAAGGGGCTACGCAGTATTTT; cdr3_aa: CASSQEGATQYF; clone_size: many; d_call: .; j_call: TRBJ2-3; v_call: TRBV4-3
cdr3_nt: TGTGCCAGCAGCTTGGCGGGACAGGAAGCTTTCTTT; cdr3_aa: CASSLAGQEAFF; clone_size: few; d_call: TRBD1; j_call: TRBJ1-1; v_call: TRBV5-5
cdr3_nt: TGTGCCAGCAGCTTAGCGTGGTTCAGGGGTCCGACTCCGGCCACAGATACGCAGTATTTT; cdr3_aa: CASSLAWFRGPTPATDTQYF; clone_size: .; d_call: .; j_call: TRBJ2-3; v_call: TRBV7-9
cdr3_nt: TGTGCCAGCACCAAGGGACGGCCGCCTGGCTACACCTTC; cdr3_aa: CASTKGRPPGYTF; clone_size: .; d_call: .; j_call: TRBJ1-2; v_call: TRBV6-2/TRBV6-3
cdr3_nt: TGTGCCAGCAGTTACGCGGGGGGGAGGGTAGACAATGAGCAGTACTTC; cdr3_aa: CASSYAGGRVDNEQYF; clone_size: .; d_call: TRBD2; j_call: TRBJ2-5; v_call: TRBV6-5
cdr3_nt: TGTGCCAGCAGTGTCGAGCGGGGGACCTTAACAGATACGCAGTATTTT; cdr3_aa: CASSVERGTLTDTQYF; clone_size: few; d_call: TRBD2; j_call: TRBJ2-3; v_call: TRBV2
cdr3_nt: TGTGCCAGCAGCAACGTCTGCGTTGGAAACACCATATATTTT; cdr3_aa: CASSNVCVGNTIYF; clone_size: .; d_call: .; j_call: TRBJ1-3; v_call: TRBV21-1
cdr3_nt: TGCGCCAGCAGCTCGAAGGGGACGGGGACTAGCACAGATACGCAGTATTTT; cdr3_aa: CASSSKGTGTSTDTQYF; clone_size: .; d_call: .; j_call: TRBJ2-3; v_call: TRBV5-1
cdr3_nt: TGTGCCAGCAGCCAAGTAGGCGGGCCCACTGAAGCTTTCTTT; cdr3_aa: CASSQVGGPTEAFF; clone_size: .; d_call: .; j_call: TRBJ1-1; v_call: TRBV3-1
cdr3_nt: TGCAGTGCTAGAGAGGACGGGGGGCTCTACGAGCAGTACTTC; cdr3_aa: CSAREDGGLYEQYF; clone_size: few; d_call: .; j_call: TRBJ2-7; v_call: TRBV20-1
cdr3_nt: TGCGCCAGCAGCCAGGGACAGGGTGCGTCCTACAATGAGCAGTTCTTC; cdr3_aa: CASSQGQGASYNEQFF; clone_size: many; d_call: TRBD1; j_call: TRBJ2-1; v_call: TRBV4-1
cdr3_nt: TGCAGTGCTAGCGATCTTAAAGGCGGGGGGGCCCCAGATACGCAGTATTTT; cdr3_aa: CSASDLKGGGAPDTQYF; clone_size: many; d_call: TRBD2; j_call: TRBJ2-3; v_call: TRBV20-1
cdr3_nt: TGTGCCAGCAGCTTATTGGGGGTGAGAAACACTGAAGCTTTCTTT; cdr3_aa: CASSLLGVRNTEAFF; clone_size: .; d_call: .; j_call: TRBJ1-1; v_call: TRBV7-3
cdr3_nt: TGCAGTGCTAGCCGAAGTTTCACTGAGCAGTACTTC; cdr3_aa: CSASRSFTEQYF; clone_size: few; d_call: .; j_call: TRBJ2-5; v_call: TRBV20-1
cdr3_nt: TGCGCCAGCACGACAGGAGCACTGAACACTGAAGCTTTCTTT; cdr3_aa: CASTTGALNTEAFF; clone_size: .; d_call: .; j_call: TRBJ1-1; v_call: TRBV10-2
cdr3_nt: TGTGCCAGCAGTTTGGGCAGGGCCTATGGCTACACCTTC; cdr3_aa: CASSLGRAYGYTF; clone_size: many; d_call: .; j_call: TRBJ1-2; v_call: TRBV12-3/TRBV12-4
cdr3_nt: TGTGCCAGCAGCGTAGACCTAGCGGCTAACAATGAGCAGTACTTC; cdr3_aa: CASSVDLAANNEQYF; clone_size: .; d_call: TRBD2; j_call: TRBJ2-5; v_call: TRBV9
cdr3_nt: TGTGCCAGCAGTGAAAGGGAGCGACCCTATGGCTACACCTTC; cdr3_aa: CASSERERPYGYTF; clone_size: few; d_call: .; j_call: TRBJ1-2; v_call: TRBV6-1
cdr3_nt: TGCAGTGCTAGAGACGGGACCGAAGCTTTCTTT; cdr3_aa: CSARDGTEAFF; clone_size: few; d_call: .; j_call: TRBJ1-1; v_call: TRBV20-1
cdr3_nt: TGTGCCAGCACCGACAGGGAGGGCTCCTACGAGCAGTACTTC; cdr3_aa: CASTDREGSYEQYF; clone_size: many; d_call: .; j_call: TRBJ2-7; v_call: TRBV7-9
cdr3_nt: TGTGCCATCGGAGGACAGGGGGCCTACAATGAGCAGTTCTTC; cdr3_aa: CAIGGQGAYNEQFF; clone_size: .; d_call: TRBD1; j_call: TRBJ2-1; v_call: TRBV10-3
cdr3_nt: TGCAGCGTTGAGGAGGTGGTAGATGCTTTCTTT; cdr3_aa: CSVEEVVDAFF; clone_size: many; d_call: .; j_call: TRBJ1-1; v_call: TRBV29-1
cdr3_nt: TGCAGTGCTAAAGACCTGGAGGACAGGGATTTTTTCTTGGACACAGATACGCAGTATTTT; cdr3_aa: CSAKDLEDRDFFLDTDTQYF; clone_size: .; d_call: TRBD1; j_call: TRBJ2-3; v_call: TRBV20-1
cdr3_nt: TGCGCCAGCAGCCAGGAGGTGGGGGGGCGGAATCAGCCCCAGCATTTT; cdr3_aa: CASSQEVGGRNQPQHF; clone_size: .; d_call: .; j_call: TRBJ1-5; v_call: TRBV4-1